This T cell receptor beta chain originates from a study of T cells expressing NK-cell markers. Whole-study findings and limits: Where several donors were concerned, these clonotypes also led the CD3+CD56-NKG2C+ fraction. Evidence did not settle whether expanded NKG2C+ T cell clones targeted HCMV.

Remarks on this clonotype: The antigen is undetermined.

TCRdb processed the 5' RACE reads again and assigns one entry to each CDR3 protein, with no DNA. This sample contains 130,000 to 150,000 distinct CDR3 sequences. Germline values: CDR1 SGHDT, CDR2 YYEEEE. The CDR3 runs 16 residues. The source material was blood T cells: a sorted CD56 or NKG2C T cell subset, CD4+ or CD8+ T cells, or bulk PBMC T cells (not recorded which). The clonotype was recovered from a man between 18 and 35 years old in good health. The genes are TRBV5-6 and TRBJ2-5; the TCRdb D gene call, TRBD2, has no DNA to confirm it. The CDR3 region is CASSSGTSSYQETQYF.